The clone carrying this TCR beta chain was seen only once. Method: immunoSEQ multiplex PCR; TCRdb's copy keeps in-frame clones and lacks some. The sample carries some 240,000 clones, 88% recorded once. The sample belongs to a study of blood T cell repertoires in COVID-19. This CDR3 comprises 18 residues. Looked up from germline, CDR1 is SGHTA and CDR2 is FQGTGA. After removal of 2 bases from V and 2 bases from J, the junction contained 9 bases not matched to a gene. Material: PBMCs or T cells enriched from blood (not recorded which). This rearrangement joins TRBV7-3 to TRBJ2-6; 7 bases agree with TRBD1. This clonotype originated in a woman aged 40 to 50 who had been exposed to COVID-19. CDR3 sequence: CASSLEGYRGPGANVLTF. The CDR3 nucleotides are TGTGCCAGCAGCTTAGAAGGGTACAGGGGACCTGGGGCCAACGTCCTGACTTTC.